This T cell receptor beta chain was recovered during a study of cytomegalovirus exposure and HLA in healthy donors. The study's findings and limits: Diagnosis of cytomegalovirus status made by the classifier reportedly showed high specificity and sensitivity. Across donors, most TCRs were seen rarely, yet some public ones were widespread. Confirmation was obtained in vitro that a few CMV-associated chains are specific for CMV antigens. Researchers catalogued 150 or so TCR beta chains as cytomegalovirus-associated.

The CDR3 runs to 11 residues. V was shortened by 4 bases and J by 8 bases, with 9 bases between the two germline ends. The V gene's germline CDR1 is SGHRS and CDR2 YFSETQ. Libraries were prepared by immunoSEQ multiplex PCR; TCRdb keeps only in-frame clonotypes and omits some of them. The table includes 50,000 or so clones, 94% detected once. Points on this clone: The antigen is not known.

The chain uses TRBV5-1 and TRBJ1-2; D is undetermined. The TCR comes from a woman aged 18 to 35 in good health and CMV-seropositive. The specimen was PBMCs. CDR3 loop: CASSPGIGYTF. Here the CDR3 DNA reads TGCGCCAGCAGCCCGGGAATCGGCTACACCTTC.